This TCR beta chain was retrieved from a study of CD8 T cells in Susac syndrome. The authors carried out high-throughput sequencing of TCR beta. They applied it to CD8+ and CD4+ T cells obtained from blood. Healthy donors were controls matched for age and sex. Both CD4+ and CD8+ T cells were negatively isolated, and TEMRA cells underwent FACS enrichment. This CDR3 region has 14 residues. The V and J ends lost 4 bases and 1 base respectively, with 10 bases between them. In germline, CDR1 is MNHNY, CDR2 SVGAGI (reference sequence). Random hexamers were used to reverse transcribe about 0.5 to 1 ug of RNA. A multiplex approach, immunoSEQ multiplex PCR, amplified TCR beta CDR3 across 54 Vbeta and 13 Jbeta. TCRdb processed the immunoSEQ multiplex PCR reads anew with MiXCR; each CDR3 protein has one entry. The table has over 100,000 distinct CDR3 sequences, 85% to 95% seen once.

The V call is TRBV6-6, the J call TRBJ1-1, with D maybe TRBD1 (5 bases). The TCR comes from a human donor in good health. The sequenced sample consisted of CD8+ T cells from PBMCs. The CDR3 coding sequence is TGTGCCAGCAGTTCCCGGACACCGAACACTGAAGCTTTCTTT. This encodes CASSSRTPNTEAFF.